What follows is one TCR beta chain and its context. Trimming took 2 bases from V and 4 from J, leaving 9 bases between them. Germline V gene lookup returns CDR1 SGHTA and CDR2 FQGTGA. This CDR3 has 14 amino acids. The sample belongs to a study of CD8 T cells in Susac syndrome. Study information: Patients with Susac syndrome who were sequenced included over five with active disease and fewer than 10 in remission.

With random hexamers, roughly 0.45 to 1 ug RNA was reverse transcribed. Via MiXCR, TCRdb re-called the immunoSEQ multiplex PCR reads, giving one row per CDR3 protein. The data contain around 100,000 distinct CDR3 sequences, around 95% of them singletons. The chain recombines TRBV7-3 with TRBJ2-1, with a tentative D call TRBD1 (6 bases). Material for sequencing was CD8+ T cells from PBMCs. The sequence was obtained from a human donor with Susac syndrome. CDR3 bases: TGTGCCAGCAGCTTAGGGACAATTTACAATGAGCAGTTCTTC. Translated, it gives CASSLGTIYNEQFF.